This T cell receptor beta chain derives from a study of T-cell memory formation after mild COVID-19. Study results and caveats: Clones that shrank (day 15 to 85) were balanced CD4/CD8, whereas later expanders leaned CD4+. Cross-reactive memory apparently joined, as some responding clones appeared in pre-infection memory.

Germline V gene data show CDR1 as SEHNR and CDR2 as FQNEAQ (reference sequence). The CDR3 consists of 15 residues. V was trimmed by 1 base and J by 5 bases, leaving 9 bases between them. This clonotype was counted a few times. Its antigen remains unknown. TCR alpha and TCR beta cDNA libraries carrying sample barcodes and UMIs were produced by 5'RACE using constant-segment primers. Via MiXCR, TCRdb re-called the 5' RACE reads, giving one row per CDR3 protein. The sample yields 400,000 to 550,000 distinct CDR3 sequences, around a quarter seen once. The chain joins TRBV7-9 to TRBJ1-6, with D uncertain. The specimen was PBMCs or a T cell subset sorted from them (not recorded which). The origin of this receptor is an adult woman who had mild COVID-19 (a few samples of this study predate the infection). Cell type and time point are not known. The CDR3 region is CASSLDLGHNSPLHF. For the CDR3, the DNA is TGTGCCAGCAGCTTAGACCTCGGACATAATTCACCCCTCCACTTT.